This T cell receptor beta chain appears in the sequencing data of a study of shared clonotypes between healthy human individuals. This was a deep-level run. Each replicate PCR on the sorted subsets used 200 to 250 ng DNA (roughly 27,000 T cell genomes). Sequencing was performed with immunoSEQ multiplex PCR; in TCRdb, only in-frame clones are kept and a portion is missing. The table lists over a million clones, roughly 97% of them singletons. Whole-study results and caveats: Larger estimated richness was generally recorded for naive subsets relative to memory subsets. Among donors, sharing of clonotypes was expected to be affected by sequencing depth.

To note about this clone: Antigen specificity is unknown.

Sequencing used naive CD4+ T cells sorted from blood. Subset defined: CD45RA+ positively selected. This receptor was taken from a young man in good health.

CDR3 protein: CASSDHSGMNTEAFF. The CDR3 bases are TGTGCCAGCAGTGATCACAGTGGAATGAACACTGAAGCTTTCTTT. V is TRBV25-1 and J is TRBJ1-1; D gene unclear. The V end was cut by 3 bases, the J end by 0 bases, with 11 bases between. The length of the CDR3 is 15 residues. Germline CDR1 is MGHDK and CDR2 is SYGVNS.